This TCR beta chain was observed in a study of identical twins. This clonotype has just a few counts. Its antigen is unidentified. Findings of the study overall: In cord blood, abundant beta clonotypes had fewer insertions; memory showed no trend.

Each donor was a healthy Caucasian. Germline lookup yields CDR1 MDHEN and CDR2 SYDVKM. V shed 6 bases, J shed 3 bases, and the junction held 10 bases outside the gene matches. The CDR3 spans 15 residues. Template switching added a universal primer binding site, and final cDNA carried unique molecular identifiers. TCRdb passed the 5' RACE reads through MiXCR, listing each CDR3 protein once. Of 200,000 to 250,000 distinct CDR3 sequences listed, about 7.5% were seen once; the top ten hold less than 2%. The sample was also reused in another study, on yellow fever vaccine responses in identical twins.

This TCR was sampled from a woman between 18 and 29 years old in good health. What was sequenced was memory (CD45RO+) T cells sorted from blood. The chain joins TRBV28 to TRBJ2-7, with TRBD1 matching over 8 bases. The CDR3 reads CASRALGQADYEQYF. CDR3 nucleotide sequence: TGTGCCAGCAGGGCCCTGGGACAGGCTGACTACGAGCAGTACTTC.